Shown below are 10 T cell receptor beta chains from a single sample sequenced in a study of blood T cell repertoires in COVID-19. Produced via immunoSEQ multiplex PCR; TCRdb's table is partial and in-frame only. In the table there are some 120,000 clones, roughly 72% of which are singletons. The sample was peripheral blood. The source is a man older than 75 with COVID-19, enrolled during active disease.

This clone turned up a few times. This chain joins TRBV30 and TRBJ2-6, with a possible D match to TRBD1 (5 bases). The CDR3 is made up of 17 amino acids. Trimming took 0 bases from V and 0 from J, leaving 12 bases between them. Germline CDR1 and CDR2: GTSNPN and SVGIG (reference sequence). The CDR3 DNA reads as TGTGCCTGGAGTGTAACAGGTCGAAACTCTGGGGCCAACGTCCTGACTTTC. Residues: CAWSVTGRNSGANVLTF.

This chain connects TRBV6-5 to TRBJ1-4; D is perhaps TRBD1 (5 bases). With 6 bases removed from V and 5 bases from J, the gap between germline ends came to 13 bases. CDR1 MNHEY and CDR2 SVGAGI come from the germline V gene. The CDR3 is 14 residues long. The CDR3 region is CASRGSGRNEKLFF. The CDR3 bases are TGTGCCAGCAGGGGGTCAGGGAGGAATGAAAAACTGTTTTTT.

This rearrangement joins TRBV6-5 to TRBJ1-1; D might be TRBD1 (5 bases). The V and J ends lost 6 bases and 0 bases respectively, with 11 bases between them. The CDR3 is made up of 14 amino acids. Germline CDR1 is MNHEY and CDR2 is SVGAGI. As DNA, the CDR3 is TGTGCCAGCAGAAGACAGAGCATGAACACTGAAGCTTTCTTT. Translating gives CASRRQSMNTEAFF.

The chain is built from TRBV7-2 and TRBJ2-7; tentative D call: TRBD2 (5 bases). From germline, CDR1 is SGHTA and CDR2 FQGNSA. The CDR3 is 17 residues long. V shed 1 base and J shed 2 bases, with 18 bases lying between them. CDR3 loop: CASSLVSGGPSAYEQYF. In DNA, the CDR3 is TGTGCCAGCAGCTTAGTAAGCGGCGGGCCCTCGGCCTACGAGCAGTACTTC.

The chain recombines TRBV24-1 with TRBJ1-5; the D gene is possibly TRBD1 (5 bases). The CDR3 spans 15 residues. Germline loops: CDR1 KGHDR, CDR2 SFDVKD. Trimming stripped 9 bases from V and 2 bases from J, with 16 bases between. Here the CDR3 DNA reads TGTGCCACCTCCAGTCGGGCGGGGGGCAATCAGCCCCAGCATTTT. Its protein is CATSSRAGGNQPQHF.

The chain is built from TRBV18 and TRBJ1-5, with D perhaps matching TRBD1 (5 bases). Trimming removed 6 bases at V and 4 bases at J, with 16 bases between. The CDR3 extends over 15 amino acids. CDR1 and CDR2 from the germline V gene are KGHSH and LQKENI. In DNA, the CDR3 is TGTGCCAGCTCGTCGGGACTCAGCATTAATCAGCCCCAGCATTTT. It yields the protein CASSSGLSINQPQHF.

This clone has ten or more counts. The chain employs TRBV4-1 and TRBJ1-5; D is uncertain. Trimming stripped 0 bases from V and 5 bases from J, with 11 bases between. This CDR3 is built from 15 residues. Germline V CDR1 and CDR2: MGHRA, YSYEKL. Here the CDR3 DNA reads TGCGCCAGCAGCCAAGAGTTCCCGGCGGATCAGCCCCAGCATTTT. Protein product: CASSQEFPADQPQHF.

The rearrangement links TRBV27 to TRBJ1-1; tentatively, D is TRBD1 (6 bases). Trimming removed 3 bases from V and 0 bases from J, with 11 bases in between. Per the germline V gene, CDR1 is MNHEY and CDR2 is SMNVEV (reference sequence). This CDR3 has 15 amino acids. CDR3: CASSFGQPMNTEAFF. CDR3 coding DNA: TGTGCCAGCAGTTTTGGACAGCCCATGAACACTGAAGCTTTCTTT.

CDR3 in amino acids: CASRRAGLPYRYEQFF. CDR3 sequence (DNA): TGTGCCAGCAGGAGAGCGGGTCTACCTTACCGCTATGAGCAGTTCTTC. This chain uses TRBV28 with TRBJ2-1, with D perhaps TRBD2 (6 bases). The CDR3 length is 16 residues. Germline V gene sequence: CDR1 MDHEN, CDR2 SYDVKM. V was cut by 6 bases and J by 8 bases, with 23 bases left in between.

V gene TRBV6-4 combines with J gene TRBJ2-3; 14 nucleotides align to TRBD2. Germline CDR1 reads MRHNA; CDR2 reads SNTAGT. Trimming at V came to 7 bases and at J to 4 bases, leaving 10 bases not matched to a gene. CDR3 length: 17 residues. The CDR3 DNA reads as TGTGCCAGCACCCCTACGACTAGCGGGAGGGCGGCAGATACGCAGTATTTT. It encodes CASTPTTSGRAADTQYF.